This TCR beta chain derives from a study of blood T cells in healthy people across ages. Then a second PCR, running about 6 to 12 cycles, was carried out with a sample-barcoded 5' primer and a J-beta primer mix. A single record per CDR3 protein comes from TCRdb applying MiXCR to the 5' RACE reads. Of fewer than 2,000,000 distinct CDR3 sequences listed, roughly two fifths are singletons. This CDR3 region has 11 residues. Germline lookup yields CDR1 SQVTM and CDR2 ANQGSEA. On this clonotype itself: A much larger clone is a single base away; this may be a read error.

This sequence joins TRBV29-1 and TRBJ1-4; unclear D gene. The sample taken for sequencing was blood. This receptor was taken from a human donor in good health. The CDR3 sequence is CSIEVGEKLFF. The CDR3 DNA reads as TGCAGCATTGAAGTAGGTGAAAAACTGTTTTTT.